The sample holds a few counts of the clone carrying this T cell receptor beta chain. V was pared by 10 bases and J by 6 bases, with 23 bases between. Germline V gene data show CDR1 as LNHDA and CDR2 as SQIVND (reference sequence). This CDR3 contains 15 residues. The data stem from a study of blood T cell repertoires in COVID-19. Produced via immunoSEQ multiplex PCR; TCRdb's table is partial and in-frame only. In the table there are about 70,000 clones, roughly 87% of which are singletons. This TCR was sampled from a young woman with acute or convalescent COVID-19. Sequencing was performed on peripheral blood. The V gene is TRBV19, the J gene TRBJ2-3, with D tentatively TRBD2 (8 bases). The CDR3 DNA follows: TGTGCCACCGCAGGGGGAGCGGGAGCTTTTGATACGCAGTATTTT. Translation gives CATAGGAGAFDTQYF.